Following are 21 T cell receptor beta chains from one sample sequenced in a study of beta chain features in type 1 diabetes. Investigators reverse transcribed all isolated RNA, so they sequenced expressed TCRB transcripts. Produced via immunoSEQ multiplex PCR; TCRdb's table is partial and in-frame only. The data contain under 300,000 clones, approximately 8.1% of them singletons. The sequenced sample consisted of central memory CD4+ T cells from blood. These receptors were collected from a young woman in good health.

The CDR3 region has the DNA TGTGCCAGCAGCCCACTGACAGGGTCGGGCGAGCAGTACGTC. Amino acid sequence: CASSPLTGSGEQYV. The genes are TRBV7-8 and TRBJ2-7; 7 bases align to TRBD1. Germline CDR1 and CDR2: SGHVS and FQNEAQ. The CDR3 consists of 14 residues. Trimming at V came to 5 bases and at J to 6 bases, leaving 10 bases not matched to a gene.

For this clone: Other DNA sequences of this sample code for an identical CDR3. The gene calls are TRBV18 and TRBJ2-7; D uncertain. The CDR3 spans 11 residues. V gave up 3 bases and J gave up 2 bases, with 2 bases separating them. Germline CDR1 and CDR2: KGHSH and LQKENI. The CDR3 DNA reads TGTGCCAGCTCACCGGCCTACGAGCAGTACTTC. This encodes CASSPAYEQYF.

The chain combines TRBV5-1 with TRBJ2-2, with 7 bases identical to TRBD2. Germline-derived CDR1 and CDR2 are SGHRS and YFSETQ. The trim removed 1 base at V and 6 bases at J, leaving 6 bases unmatched. The CDR3 spans 15 residues. The CDR3 DNA reads as TGCGCCAGCAGCTTGCAGCGGGGTTCGTCCGGGGAGCTGTTTTTT. It translates to CASSLQRGSSGELFF.

This clone was seen only a few times. The V and J genes are TRBV11-2 and TRBJ2-7; D gene ambiguous. Germline V CDR1 and CDR2: SGHAT, FQNNGV. The CDR3 sequence is 15 residues long. V was shortened by 1 base and J by 0 bases, with 10 bases between the two germline ends. CDR3 sequence (DNA): TGTGCCAGCAGCTTAGGGGTTTCTACCTCCTACGAGCAGTACTTC. This codes for CASSLGVSTSYEQYF.

This clone was counted between two and nine times. This chain uses TRBV7-9 with TRBJ2-2, with D uncertain. The CDR3 spans 16 residues. The V gene lost 0 bases and the J gene lost 5 bases, with 13 bases spanning the gap. The germline V gene has CDR1 SEHNR and CDR2 FQNEAQ (reference sequence). The CDR3 is CASSLASGPGTGELFF. In nucleotides, the CDR3 is TGTGCCAGCAGCTTAGCATCCGGGCCTGGGACCGGGGAGCTGTTTTTT.

The table lists this clone with many counts. The chain recombines TRBV5-4 with TRBJ2-1; D is possibly TRBD2 (6 bases). V was cut by 0 bases and J by 8 bases, with 15 bases left in between. CDR1 is SGHNT and CDR2 is YYREEE in the germline V gene (reference sequence). The CDR3 covers 15 residues. CDR3: CASSLDNGSRDEQFF. The CDR3 nucleotides are TGTGCCAGCAGCTTGGATAACGGGAGTCGCGATGAGCAGTTCTTC. Full variable domain (rest looked up from reference TRBV5-4 and TRBJ2-1): ETGVTQSPTHLIKTRGQQVTLRCSSQSGHNTVSWYQQALGQGPQFIFQYYREEENGRGNFPPRFSGLQFPNYSSELNVNALELDDSALYLCASSLDNGSRDEQFFGPGTRLTVL.

This clone was picked up a small number of times. The chain recombines TRBV29-1 with TRBJ2-1, with 10 bases matching TRBD1. Germline CDR1 reads SQVTM; CDR2 reads ANQGSEA. J was trimmed by 6 bases and V by 1 base; bases with no gene match: 9. This CDR3 comprises 16 residues. This CDR3 reads CSVEGWGTGAGNEQFF. The CDR3 bases are TGCAGCGTTGAAGGTTGGGGGACAGGGGCCGGCAATGAGCAGTTCTTC.

This clone was detected only a few times. The V call is TRBV7-2, the J call TRBJ2-5; TRBD2 agrees at 9 bases. Trimming removed 2 bases from V and 3 bases from J; junction bases left unmatched: 16. Germline V gene data show CDR1 as SGHTA and CDR2 as FQGNSA. This CDR3 contains 19 residues. CDR3 amino acids: CASSLRGAASGIVEETQYF. In DNA form, the CDR3 reads TGTGCCAGCAGCTTAAGGGGGGCGGCTAGCGGGATTGTGGAAGAGACCCAGTACTTC.

This chain uses TRBV18 with TRBJ2-1; D is unresolved. Germline values: CDR1 KGHSH, CDR2 LQKENI. The CDR3 is 14 amino acids. Trimming removed 6 bases from V and 0 bases from J, with 9 bases in between. The CDR3 sequence is CASSNTFSYNEQFF. The CDR3 DNA reads TGTGCCAGCTCCAATACATTCTCCTACAATGAGCAGTTCTTC.

The gene calls are TRBV7-3 and TRBJ2-1, with 7 bases aligning to TRBD2. The CDR3 length is 15 residues. Per germline, CDR1 SGHTA and CDR2 FQGTGA. V lost 1 base and J lost 5; bases outside the gene matches: 5. CDR3 DNA sequence: TGTGCCAGCAGCTTAAGGGCGGGAGTAAACAATGAGCAGTTCTTC. Translating it yields CASSLRAGVNNEQFF.

The rearrangement links TRBV5-1 to TRBJ1-2; 7 bases are shared with TRBD1. This CDR3 comprises 14 residues. V lost 3 bases, J lost 4 bases, and 6 bases stayed unmatched. The germline V gene encodes CDR1 SGHRS and CDR2 YFSETQ. In nucleotides, the CDR3 is TGCGCCAGCAGCTCAGCGGACAGGACCTATGGCTACACCTTC. As protein: CASSSADRTYGYTF.

This clone has just a few counts. The chain carries TRBV6-5 and TRBJ1-4, with D unclear. CDR1 and CDR2 from the germline V gene are MNHEY and SVGAGI. This CDR3 is built from 14 residues. Trimming took off 0 bases at V and 7 bases at J, with 9 bases between the two ends. The CDR3 DNA sequence: TGTGCCAGCAGTTACTCGTTGGCAGCTGAAAAACTGTTTTTT. Amino acids: CASSYSLAAEKLFF.

This sequence joins TRBV30 and TRBJ2-5; the match to TRBD2 covers 7 bases. Germline lookup yields CDR1 GTSNPN and CDR2 SVGIG (reference sequence). V dropped 2 bases and J dropped 5; count of bases not matched to a gene: 8. The CDR3 consists of 14 residues. CDR3 protein: CAWSIMGLWETQYF. The CDR3 DNA sequence: TGTGCCTGGAGTATTATGGGACTATGGGAGACCCAGTACTTC.

This clone was counted between two and nine times. This chain uses TRBV19 with TRBJ2-3; D not resolved. This CDR3 spans 14 amino acids. Deletions cut 0 bases from V and 3 bases from J, with 7 bases between. CDR1 LNHDA and CDR2 SQIVND come from the germline V gene (reference sequence). The CDR3 loop is CASSIEKGTDTQYF. DNA for the CDR3: TGTGCCAGTAGTATAGAAAAGGGAACAGATACGCAGTATTTT.

This clone turned up a few times. The chain employs TRBV5-1 and TRBJ2-4; weak D call: TRBD1 (6 bases). Germline V gene lookup returns CDR1 SGHRS and CDR2 YFSETQ. This CDR3 region has 17 residues. V lost 4 bases to trimming and J lost 2 bases, with 19 bases between them. In DNA, the CDR3 is TGCGCCAGCAGCCAAAACAACGCCAGGGGATCCAAAAACATTCAGTACTTC. This encodes CASSQNNARGSKNIQYF.

This clone was seen only a few times. The chain carries TRBV4-3 and TRBJ2-2; tentatively, D is TRBD1 (5 bases). Trimming removed 3 bases at V and 7 bases at J, with 18 bases between. The CDR3 sequence is 16 residues long. Germline assignment: CDR1 LGHNA and CDR2 YSLEER. CDR3 sequence: CASSQSDRNVGGELFF. The CDR3, as DNA: TGCGCCAGCAGCCAGTCCGACAGAAACGTGGGCGGGGAGCTGTTTTTT.

This chain uses TRBV18 with TRBJ1-4, with unresolved D. CDR3 length: 17 amino acids. Trimming took off 0 bases at V and 3 bases at J, with 14 bases between the two ends. Germline CDR1 and CDR2: KGHSH and LQKENI. CDR3 loop: CASSPPGLGSANEKLFF. CDR3 DNA sequence: TGTGCCAGCTCACCACCGGGATTGGGGTCAGCTAATGAAAAACTGTTTTTT.

The chain uses TRBV10-3 and TRBJ1-2; D not certain. Trimming removed 0 bases at V and 3 bases at J, with 5 bases between. Germline assignment: CDR1 ENHRY and CDR2 SYGVKD. CDR3 length equals 13 residues. CDR3 protein: CAISESSYYGYTF. For the CDR3, the DNA is TGTGCCATCAGTGAGTCGTCGTACTATGGCTACACCTTC.

Regarding this clone: Other DNA sequences in this specimen translate into the identical CDR3. V and J are TRBV7-2 and TRBJ2-5, with a possible D match to TRBD2 (5 bases). The length of the CDR3 is 13 residues. V lost 2 bases and J 5 bases, leaving 9 bases between the germline ends. Germline assignment: CDR1 SGHTA and CDR2 FQGNSA. The CDR3 sequence: CASSLSLGETQYF. Written as DNA, the CDR3 is TGTGCCAGCAGCTTATCACTAGGGGAGACCCAGTACTTC.

This clone showed up just a few times. CDR3 sequence: CASSLAGGTGELFF. The CDR3 region has the DNA TGTGCCAGCAGCTTAGCGGGAGGCACCGGGGAGCTGTTTTTT. The V call is TRBV7-8, the J call TRBJ2-2; weak D call: TRBD2 (6 bases). Germline V gene lookup returns CDR1 SGHVS and CDR2 FQNEAQ. This CDR3 has 14 residues. V shed 0 bases and J shed 4 bases, with 6 bases lying between them.

The chain uses TRBV7-3 and TRBJ2-3; 7 bases align to TRBD2. Per the germline V gene, CDR1 is SGHTA and CDR2 is FQGTGA. After removal of 5 bases from V and 2 bases from J, the junction contained 7 bases not matched to a gene. The CDR3 is made up of 15 amino acids. For the CDR3, the DNA is TGTGCCAGCAGCCCCTCTAGCGGCCCCACAGATACGCAGTATTTT. Translated, it gives CASSPSSGPTDTQYF.